One and the same sample provided the 31 T cell receptor beta chains below, sequenced in a study of control samples from healthy donors and cancer patients. The table came from immunoSEQ multiplex PCR; TCRdb's copy has only in-frame clones and leaves some out. The top ten clones hold 10% of a sample with 90,000 to 100,000 clones, around three quarters of them seen once. Sequencing used blood. Receptor source: a woman in her 30s in good health.

V gene TRBV2 combines with J gene TRBJ2-7; D not certain. V lost 2 bases and J 4 bases, leaving 6 bases between the germline ends. The CDR3 runs 12 residues. CDR1 is SNHLY, CDR2 FYNNEI, per germline. CDR3 DNA: TGTGCCAGCAGTGAATCCCCTTACGAGCAGTACTTC. Translated, it gives CASSESPYEQYF. Supplemented by reference TRBV2 and TRBJ2-7, the full variable domain reads EPEVTQTPSHQVTQMGQEVILRCVPISNHLYFYWYRQILGQKVEFLVSFYNNEISEKSEIFDDQFSVERPDGSNFTLKIRSTKLEDSAMYFCASSESPYEQYFGPGTRLTVT.

This clone was counted once. The chain combines TRBV6-5 with TRBJ1-2; possible D gene TRBD1, 5 bases. This CDR3 is 14 amino acids long. The germline CDR1 and CDR2 sequences are MNHEY and SVGAGI. Trimming took 8 bases from V and 4 from J, leaving 17 bases between them. CDR3 coding DNA: TGTGCCAGCCGATACGGGGCAGCAAGCTATGGCTACACCTTC. It yields the protein CASRYGAASYGYTF.

V and J are TRBV6-2 or TRBV6-3 and TRBJ2-7; D remains unclear. CDR3 length equals 13 residues. Germline V gene lookup returns CDR1 MNHEY and CDR2 SVGEGT. The V end was cut by 4 bases, the J end by 6 bases, with 13 bases between. The CDR3 bases are TGTGCCAGCAGTTTTGGGATGATGAGCGAGCAGTACTTC. It is translated as CASSFGMMSEQYF.

The chain links TRBV4-2 to TRBJ2-3; D possibly corresponds to TRBD2 (6 bases). The germline V gene encodes CDR1 LGHNA and CDR2 YNFKEQ. With 1 base removed from V and 8 bases from J, the gap between germline ends came to 10 bases. This CDR3 spans 13 amino acids. The CDR3, as DNA: TGTGCCAGCAGCCAAGCTGGGGGAGGTACGCAGTATTTT. Its protein is CASSQAGGGTQYF.

The chain uses TRBV20-1 and TRBJ1-4; D is ambiguous. The CDR3 extends over 11 amino acids. V was shortened by 7 bases and J by 7 bases, with 10 bases between the two germline ends. The germline CDR1 and CDR2 sequences are DFQATT and SNEGSKA (reference sequence). CDR3 sequence (DNA): TGCAGTGTTAAACCCGGTGAAAAACTGTTTTTT. It codes for CSVKPGEKLFF.

The table lists this clone with a few counts. The chain links TRBV5-4 to TRBJ2-7, with D unclear. CDR3 length equals 12 residues. Germline V gene sequence: CDR1 SGHNT, CDR2 YYREEE (reference sequence). Trimming removed 4 bases at V and 5 bases at J, with 10 bases between. CDR3 residues: CASSRPRDEQYF. The CDR3 coding sequence is TGTGCCAGCAGCAGGCCCCGGGACGAGCAGTACTTC.

The CDR3 DNA reads as TGTGCCAGCAGCTTCCCGGGGGTTCGAGGCGGGCCACTCAGGGGGGCCCAGTACTTC. This encodes CASSFPGVRGGPLRGAQYF. The chain is built from TRBV5-6 and TRBJ2-5; TRBD1 is a possible D gene (7 bases). Between the trimmed V and J ends, which lost 2 bases and 9 bases, there was a span of 32 bases. The CDR3 length is 19 residues. Germline loops: CDR1 SGHDT, CDR2 YYEEEE.

The genes are TRBV5-6 and TRBJ2-1; 7 bases fit TRBD1. There are 15 residues in the CDR3. The germline V gene has CDR1 SGHDT and CDR2 YYEEEE. After removal of 5 bases from V and 0 bases from J, the junction contained 5 bases not matched to a gene. The chain's CDR3 is CASSGDSSSYNEQFF. CDR3 sequence (DNA): TGTGCCAGCAGTGGGGACAGCAGCTCCTACAATGAGCAGTTCTTC.

V gene TRBV9 combines with J gene TRBJ1-1; D gene unclear. Looked up from germline, CDR1 is SGDLS and CDR2 is YYNGEE. V was trimmed by 4 bases and J by 5 bases, leaving 12 bases between them. The CDR3 sequence is 13 residues long. CDR3 DNA sequence: TGTGCCAGCAGCTTAGAGGTTTATACTGAAGCTTTCTTT. It encodes CASSLEVYTEAFF.

This sequence joins TRBV3-1 (or the pseudogene TRBV3-2) and TRBJ2-1; D tentatively reads TRBD1 or TRBD2 (6 bases each). This CDR3 comprises 18 residues. Germline V gene lookup returns CDR1 LGHDT and CDR2 YNNKEL (reference sequence). Deletions cut 4 bases from V and 0 bases from J, with 19 bases between. CDR3 sequence (DNA): TGTGCCAGCAGCCGAGGGCGCCGGGGGCCTAGCTCCTACAATGAGCAGTTCTTC. Protein: CASSRGRRGPSSYNEQFF.

V is TRBV30 and J is TRBJ2-7; either TRBD1 or TRBD2 may fit D (5 bases each). The CDR3 has 12 amino acids. Trimming removed 4 bases from V and 3 bases from J, with 10 bases in between. Germline lookup yields CDR1 GTSNPN and CDR2 SVGIG (reference sequence). CDR3 bases: TGTGCCTGGACCGGGACGGACTACGAGCAGTACTTC. Amino acid sequence: CAWTGTDYEQYF.

The chain uses TRBV7-6 and TRBJ1-1; D unclear. The CDR3 totals 13 residues. Germline values: CDR1 SGHVS, CDR2 FNYEAQ. V lost 0 bases and J 2 bases, leaving 4 bases between the germline ends. Written as DNA, the CDR3 is TGTGCCAGCAGCTTAGCGCTTAACACTGAAGCTTTCTTT. As protein: CASSLALNTEAFF.

The J gene is TRBJ2-7, the V gene TRBV9, with 8 bases that match TRBD2. There are 15 residues in the CDR3. CDR1 is SGDLS and CDR2 is YYNGEE in the germline V gene. With V trimmed by 4 bases and J by 2 bases, 8 bases remained unmatched. CDR3 DNA: TGTGCCAGCAGCCCCCGTAGCGGGGACACCTACGAGCAGTACTTC. Translation gives CASSPRSGDTYEQYF.

V usage is TRBV10-3 and J usage is TRBJ1-6; 7 positions match TRBD1. CDR3 length equals 13 residues. CDR1 and CDR2 from the germline V gene are ENHRY and SYGVKD. The ends lost 9 bases at V and 8 bases at J; junction bases unmatched: 7. The CDR3 DNA reads TGTGCCATAAGTACAGGGGAGGATTCACCCCTCCACTTT. This sequence encodes CAISTGEDSPLHF.

The chain combines TRBV5-1 with TRBJ1-4; TRBD1 matches 8 bases. This CDR3 spans 14 amino acids. CDR1 and CDR2 (germline): SGHRS, YFSETQ. The V and J ends lost 3 bases and 3 bases, in that order; junction bases with no gene match: 1. The CDR3 DNA reads as TGCGCCAGCAGCTGGACAGGGCCTAATGAAAAACTGTTTTTT. Translated: CASSWTGPNEKLFF. The variable domain in full, with the rest retrieved from reference TRBV5-1 and TRBJ1-4, is KAGVTQTPRYLIKTRGQQVTLSCSPISGHRSVSWYQQTPGQGLQFLFEYFSETQRNKGNFPGRFSGRQFSNSRSEMNVSTLELGDSALYLCASSWTGPNEKLFFGSGTQLSVL.

Regarding this clone: Other DNA sequences in this sample translate to the same CDR3. J is TRBJ1-1 and V is TRBV29-1, with TRBD1 as a possible D gene (5 bases). The length of the CDR3 is 10 residues. The ends were cut back, 4 bases at V and 9 bases at J, with 9 bases in the middle. Per the germline V gene, CDR1 is SQVTM and CDR2 is ANQGSEA. CDR3 amino acids: CSVGGMKAFF. CDR3 sequence (DNA): TGCAGCGTTGGGGGGATGAAAGCTTTCTTT.

The chain carries TRBV6-5 and TRBJ1-5; TRBD1 matches 9 bases. J lost 3 bases, V lost 6 bases, and 6 bases had no gene match. The CDR3 length is 15 residues. Germline lookup yields CDR1 MNHEY and CDR2 SVGAGI. The CDR3 reads CASRGTGLINQPQHF. As DNA, the CDR3 is TGTGCCAGCAGGGGGACAGGGCTGATCAATCAGCCCCAGCATTTT.

This clone was seen only once. V and J are TRBV9 and TRBJ2-1; no firm D call. The CDR3 spans 13 residues. V gave up 0 bases and J gave up 6 bases, with 7 bases separating them. Germline values: CDR1 SGDLS, CDR2 YYNGEE. In DNA, the CDR3 is TGTGCCAGCAGCGTAGCTGAGAGCAATGAGCAGTTCTTC. Translating it yields CASSVAESNEQFF.

Here the CDR3 reads CASSLTGMGEKLFF. The CDR3 nucleotides are TGTGCCAGTAGTCTAACGGGGATGGGAGAAAAACTGTTTTTT. The chain couples TRBV19 to TRBJ1-4; no clear D gene. Trimming stripped 5 bases from V and 8 bases from J, with 15 bases between. The CDR3 has 14 residues. The germline gives CDR1 LNHDA, CDR2 SQIVND (reference sequence).

V usage is TRBV11-2 and J usage is TRBJ1-5; 7 nucleotides line up with TRBD1. This CDR3 region has 15 residues. Germline CDR1 SGHAT, CDR2 FQNNGV. Trimming removed 1 base from V and 7 bases from J; junction bases left unmatched: 7. As DNA, the CDR3 is TGTGCCAGCAGCTTAGGAGACAGGGAGTACCAGCCCCAGCATTTT. Protein sequence: CASSLGDREYQPQHF.

V usage is TRBV18 and J usage is TRBJ1-4, with 7 bases that match TRBD1. J gave up 2 bases and V 4 bases, and 4 bases lay outside the gene matches. Per the germline V gene, CDR1 is KGHSH and CDR2 is LQKENI. The CDR3 is 15 amino acids. The CDR3 bases are TGTGCCAGCTCACTGAACAGGGGTACTAATGAAAAACTGTTTTTT. Amino acid sequence: CASSLNRGTNEKLFF.

This clone has just one count. The rearrangement joins TRBV3-1 (or the pseudogene TRBV3-2) to TRBJ1-5; D may be TRBD1 (5 bases). This CDR3 is built from 16 residues. Trimming shortened V by 0 bases and J by 0 bases, and 9 bases separated the two germline ends. CDR1 is LGHDT and CDR2 is YNNKEL in the germline V gene (reference sequence). CDR3 sequence: CASSQDTGYSNQPQHF. CDR3 nucleotide sequence: TGTGCCAGCAGCCAAGACACAGGCTATAGCAATCAGCCCCAGCATTTT.

The rearrangement uses TRBV7-9 and TRBJ1-4; TRBD1 matches at 7 bases. V was pared by 5 bases and J by 5 bases, with 5 bases of the junction left unmatched. Germline V gives CDR1 SEHNR, CDR2 FQNEAQ (reference sequence). This CDR3 has 14 amino acids. CDR3: CASSGTARNEKLFF. In nucleotides, the CDR3 is TGTGCCAGCAGCGGGACAGCGAGAAATGAAAAACTGTTTTTT.

The genes are TRBV29-1 and TRBJ2-3; no reliable D call. Looked up from germline, CDR1 is SQVTM and CDR2 is ANQGSEA. V gave up 7 bases and J gave up 0 bases, with 14 bases separating them. The CDR3 covers 14 residues. The CDR3 protein is CSADRFFSTDTQYF. The CDR3 DNA reads TGCAGCGCGGACCGCTTCTTCAGCACAGATACGCAGTATTTT.

This sequence joins TRBV12-5 and TRBJ1-1; the D gene is possibly TRBD1 (6 bases). This CDR3 has 11 residues. V gave up 5 bases and J gave up 8 bases, with 9 bases separating them. CDR1 and CDR2 from the germline V gene are LGHNT and FRNRAP. Written as DNA, the CDR3 is TGTGCTAGTGGTAGGGGACAAGAAGCTTTCTTT. The encoded protein is CASGRGQEAFF.

This rearrangement joins TRBV19 to TRBJ1-1; D is undetermined. The CDR3 totals 12 residues. Germline V gene data show CDR1 as LNHDA and CDR2 as SQIVND (reference sequence). Trimming took 3 bases from V and 7 from J, leaving 9 bases between them. The CDR3 reads CASSMRAREAFF. The CDR3, as DNA: TGTGCCAGTAGTATGAGGGCACGTGAAGCTTTCTTT.

The rearrangement uses TRBV5-1 and TRBJ2-3; D ambiguous. This CDR3 comprises 13 residues. V lost 0 bases and J lost 5, with 7 bases in between. Germline V gene lookup returns CDR1 SGHRS and CDR2 YFSETQ. As DNA, the CDR3 is TGCGCCAGCAGCTTGGTGGGGTTAGATACGCAGTATTTT. Translation: CASSLVGLDTQYF. Full variable domain (outside the CDR3, taken from reference TRBV5-1 and TRBJ2-3): KAGVTQTPRYLIKTRGQQVTLSCSPISGHRSVSWYQQTPGQGLQFLFEYFSETQRNKGNFPGRFSGRQFSNSRSEMNVSTLELGDSALYLCASSLVGLDTQYFGPGTRLTVL.

The chain recombines TRBV5-4 with TRBJ2-7; 10 nucleotides match TRBD1. The CDR3 is 15 amino acids. The junction had 7 bases not matched to a gene; V was cut back by 3 bases and J by 4 bases. Germline CDR1 SGHNT, CDR2 YYREEE (reference sequence). CDR3 loop: CASSSPGTGEYEQYF. CDR3 DNA sequence: TGTGCCAGCAGCTCCCCCGGGACAGGGGAATACGAGCAGTACTTC.

The chain joins TRBV6-1 to TRBJ1-1, with 9 bases identical to TRBD1. Germline V gives CDR1 MNHNS, CDR2 SASEGT. The CDR3 has 15 residues. Germline trimming cut 3 bases from V and 1 base from J; bases unmatched to any gene: 3. The CDR3 is CASSDLGQGNTEAFF. Here the CDR3 DNA reads TGTGCCAGCAGTGACCTGGGACAGGGGAACACTGAAGCTTTCTTT.

This sequence joins TRBV27 and TRBJ2-3; TRBD2 is a possible D gene (7 bases). The germline V gene has CDR1 MNHEY and CDR2 SMNVEV (reference sequence). The CDR3 runs to 16 residues. V lost 4 bases, J lost 4 bases, and 18 bases lay in between. The CDR3 is CASSSQKGGPADTQYF. CDR3 bases: TGTGCCAGCAGTTCCCAGAAGGGGGGGCCCGCAGATACGCAGTATTTT.

The gene calls are TRBV28 and TRBJ2-7, with D perhaps assigned TRBD1 or TRBD2 (5 bases each). Germline CDR1 is MDHEN and CDR2 is SYDVKM. V lost 5 bases and J lost 0, with 20 bases in between. This CDR3 region has 17 residues. The chain's CDR3 is CASSPHARGDSSYEQYF. Written as DNA, the CDR3 is TGTGCCAGCAGTCCACATGCCCGGGGCGATAGCTCCTACGAGCAGTACTTC. Together with reference TRBV28 and TRBJ2-7, the CDR3 gives the full variable domain: DVKVTQSSRYLVKRTGEKVFLECVQDMDHENMFWYRQDPGLGLRLIYFSYDVKMKEKGDIPEGYSVSREKKERFSLILESASTNQTSMYLCASSPHARGDSSYEQYFGPGTRLTVT.